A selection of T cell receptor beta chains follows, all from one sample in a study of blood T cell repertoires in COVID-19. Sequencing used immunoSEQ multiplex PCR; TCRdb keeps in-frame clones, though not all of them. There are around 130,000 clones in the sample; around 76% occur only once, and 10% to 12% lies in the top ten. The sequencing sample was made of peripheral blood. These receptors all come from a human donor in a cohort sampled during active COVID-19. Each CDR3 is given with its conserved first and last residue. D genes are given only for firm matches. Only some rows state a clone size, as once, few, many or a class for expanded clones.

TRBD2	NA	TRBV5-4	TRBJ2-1	CASSYSGGAHNEQFF
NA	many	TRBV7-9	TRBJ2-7	CAGSGIGSYEQYF
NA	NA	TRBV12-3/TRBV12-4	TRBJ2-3	CASSGQLADTQYF
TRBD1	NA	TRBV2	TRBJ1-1	CASSTTGSNTEAFF
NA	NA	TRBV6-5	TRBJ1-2	CASSRTADYGYTF
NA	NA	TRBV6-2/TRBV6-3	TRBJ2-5	CASSYSRGKVDQETQYF
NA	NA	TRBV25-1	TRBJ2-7	CASSAFDESYEQYF
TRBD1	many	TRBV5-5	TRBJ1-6	CASSSSGTGASGSPLHF
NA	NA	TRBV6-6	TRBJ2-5	CASSYRQGQETQYF
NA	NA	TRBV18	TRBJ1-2	CASSPTPDSLANYGYTF
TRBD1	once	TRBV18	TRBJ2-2	CASSPLRQGDTGELFF
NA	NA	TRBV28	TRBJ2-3	CASSSSGVPAPDTQYF
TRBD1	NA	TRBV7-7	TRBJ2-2	CASSFSTGVTGELFF
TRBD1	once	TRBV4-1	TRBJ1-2	CASSQAGTGEDGYTF
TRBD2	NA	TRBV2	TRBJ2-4	CASRAGGLLKNIQYF
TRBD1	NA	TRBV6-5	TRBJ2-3	CASRTQTGTDTQYF
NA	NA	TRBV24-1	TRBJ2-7	CATSESSNTYEQYF
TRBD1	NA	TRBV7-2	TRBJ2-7	CASSSWTGRDQYF
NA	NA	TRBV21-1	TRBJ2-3	CARRFGGARFSTDTQYF
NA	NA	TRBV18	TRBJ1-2	CASSPGPSAYGYTF
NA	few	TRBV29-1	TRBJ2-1	CSVEEPRNEQFF
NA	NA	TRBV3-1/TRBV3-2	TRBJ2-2	CATRQGGGASTGELFF
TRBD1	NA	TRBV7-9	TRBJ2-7	CASSSRDRTYEQYF
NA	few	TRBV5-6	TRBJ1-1	CASSLGILGELSEAFF
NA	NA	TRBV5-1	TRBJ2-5	CASSLRTGQETQYF